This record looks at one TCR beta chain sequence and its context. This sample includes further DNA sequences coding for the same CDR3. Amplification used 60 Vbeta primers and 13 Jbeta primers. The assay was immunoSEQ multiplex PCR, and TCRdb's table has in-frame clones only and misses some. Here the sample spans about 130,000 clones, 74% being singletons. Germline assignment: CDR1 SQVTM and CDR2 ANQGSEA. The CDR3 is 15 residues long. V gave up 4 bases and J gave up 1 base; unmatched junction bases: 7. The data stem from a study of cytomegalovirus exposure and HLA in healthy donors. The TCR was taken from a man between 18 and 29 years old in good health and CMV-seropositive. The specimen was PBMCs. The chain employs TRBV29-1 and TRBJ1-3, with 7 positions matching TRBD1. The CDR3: CSVVFRGQSGNTIYF. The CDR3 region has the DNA TGCAGCGTTGTTTTTCGGGGACAGTCTGGAAACACCATATATTTT. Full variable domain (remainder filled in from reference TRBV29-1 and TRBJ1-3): SAVISQKPSRDICQRGTSLTIQCQVDSQVTMMFWYRQQPGQSLTLIATANQGSEATYESGFVIDKFPISRPNLTFSTLTVSNMSPEDSSIYLCSVVFRGQSGNTIYFGEGSWLTVV.